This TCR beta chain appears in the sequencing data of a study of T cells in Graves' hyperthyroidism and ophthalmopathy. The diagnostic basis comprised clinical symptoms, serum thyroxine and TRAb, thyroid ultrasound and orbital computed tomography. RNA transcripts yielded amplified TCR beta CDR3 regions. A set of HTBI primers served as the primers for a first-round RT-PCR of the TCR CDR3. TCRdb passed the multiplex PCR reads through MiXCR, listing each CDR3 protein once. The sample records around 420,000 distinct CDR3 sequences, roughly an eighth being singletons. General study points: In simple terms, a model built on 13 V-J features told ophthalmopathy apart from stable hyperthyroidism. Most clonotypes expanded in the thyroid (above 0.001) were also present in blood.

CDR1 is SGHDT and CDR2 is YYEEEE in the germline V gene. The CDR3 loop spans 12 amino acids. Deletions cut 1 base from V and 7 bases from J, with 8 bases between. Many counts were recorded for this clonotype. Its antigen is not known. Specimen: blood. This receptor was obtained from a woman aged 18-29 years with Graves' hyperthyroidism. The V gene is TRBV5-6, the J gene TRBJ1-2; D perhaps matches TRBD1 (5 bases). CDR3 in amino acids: CASSLFGAGYTF. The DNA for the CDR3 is TGTGCCAGCAGCTTGTTTGGGGCTGGCTACACCTTC.